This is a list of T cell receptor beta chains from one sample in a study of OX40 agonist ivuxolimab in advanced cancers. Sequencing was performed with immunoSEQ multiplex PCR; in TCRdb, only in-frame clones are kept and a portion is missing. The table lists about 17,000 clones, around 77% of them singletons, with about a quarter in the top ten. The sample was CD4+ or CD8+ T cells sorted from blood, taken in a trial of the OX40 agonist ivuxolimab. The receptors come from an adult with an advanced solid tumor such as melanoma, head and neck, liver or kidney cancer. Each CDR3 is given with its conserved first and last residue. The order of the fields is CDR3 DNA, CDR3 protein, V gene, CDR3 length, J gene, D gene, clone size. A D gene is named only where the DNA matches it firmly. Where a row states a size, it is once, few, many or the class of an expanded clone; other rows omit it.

DNA: TGTGCCAGCAGCTTAGGAGGGACTAGCGGGACCTACGAGCAGTACTTC
CDR3: CASSLGGTSGTYEQYF
V: TRBV7-2
length: 16
J: TRBJ2-7
D: TRBD2
size: .

DNA: TGTGCCAGCAGCCCAGGGCAGGGAGGCTTCTTC
CDR3: CASSPGQGGFF
V: TRBV13
length: 11
J: TRBJ2-1
D: .
size: .

DNA: TGTGCCAGCAGCTTATCCGGGACTAGCCCCTACGAGCAGTACTTC
CDR3: CASSLSGTSPYEQYF
V: TRBV7-9
length: 15
J: TRBJ2-7
D: TRBD2
size: .

DNA: TGTGCCAGCCGACCGGACAGGGGGTTCTCCTACGAGCAGTACTTC
CDR3: CASRPDRGFSYEQYF
V: TRBV27
length: 15
J: TRBJ2-7
D: TRBD1
size: .

DNA: TGCGCCAGCAGCCTCGGAAACCAGGGGGCTTACGAGCAGTACTTC
CDR3: CASSLGNQGAYEQYF
V: TRBV4-1
length: 15
J: TRBJ2-7
D: TRBD1
size: few

DNA: TGTGCCAGTACGTATTCGGGCACTGAAGCTTTCTTT
CDR3: CASTYSGTEAFF
V: TRBV19
length: 12
J: TRBJ1-1
D: .
size: .

DNA: TGTGCCAGCAGCTTAGGCGGAGCAATTGAAGCTTTCTTT
CDR3: CASSLGGAIEAFF
V: TRBV7-8
length: 13
J: TRBJ1-1
D: .
size: .

DNA: TGTGCCAGCAGCTTAGTGCAGGGGGCTTGGGAGACCCAGTACTTC
CDR3: CASSLVQGAWETQYF
V: TRBV7-8
length: 15
J: TRBJ2-5
D: TRBD1
size: .

DNA: TGTGCCAGCAGTCTCCCATGGCAGGGCCCCACCGGGGAGCTGTTTTTT
CDR3: CASSLPWQGPTGELFF
V: TRBV25-1
length: 16
J: TRBJ2-2
D: .
size: .

DNA: TGCGCCAGCAGCCAAGATCTAGACTATGGAGAGACCCAGTACTTC
CDR3: CASSQDLDYGETQYF
V: TRBV4-1
length: 15
J: TRBJ2-5
D: .
size: .

DNA: TGTGCCAGCAGCCGACGGGCCCTCTACAATGAGCAGTTCTTC
CDR3: CASSRRALYNEQFF
V: TRBV7-6
length: 14
J: TRBJ2-1
D: .
size: few

DNA: TGCAGCGTTGAAAATACAGAGGACTATGGCTACACCTTC
CDR3: CSVENTEDYGYTF
V: TRBV29-1
length: 13
J: TRBJ1-2
D: .
size: .

DNA: TGTGCCAGCAGCTTAAAGGTCGCTGGAGCATACAATGAGCAGTTCTTC
CDR3: CASSLKVAGAYNEQFF
V: TRBV7-3
length: 16
J: TRBJ2-1
D: .
size: .

DNA: TGTGCCAGCAGTTCTCCGGGCGAGCAGTTCTTC
CDR3: CASSSPGEQFF
V: TRBV6-6
length: 11
J: TRBJ2-1
D: .
size: .

DNA: TGCGCCAGCAGCCAAGAACCAGGGAGTAGGTACGAGCAGTACTTC
CDR3: CASSQEPGSRYEQYF
V: TRBV4-1
length: 15
J: TRBJ2-7
D: .
size: medium-sized

DNA: TGCGCCAGCAGCCTTTCCTGGACTAGCGGGACAGTTGAGCAGTTCTTC
CDR3: CASSLSWTSGTVEQFF
V: TRBV5-1
length: 16
J: TRBJ2-1
D: TRBD2
size: .

DNA: TGTGCCAGCAGTGAGACAGGGCTTAATGAAAAACTGTTTTTT
CDR3: CASSETGLNEKLFF
V: TRBV6-1
length: 14
J: TRBJ1-4
D: TRBD1
size: .

DNA: TGTGCCAGCAGTCTCTATGGGGGTGGTAATGAAAAACTGTTTTTT
CDR3: CASSLYGGGNEKLFF
V: TRBV27
length: 15
J: TRBJ1-4
D: .
size: .

DNA: TGCGCCAGCAGTGTTGGAGCGGTGGAGGATACGCAGTATTTT
CDR3: CASSVGAVEDTQYF
V: TRBV10-1
length: 14
J: TRBJ2-3
D: .
size: .

DNA: TGTGCCAGCAGTGAAGCGACGATAAACACCGGGGAGCTGTTTTTT
CDR3: CASSEATINTGELFF
V: TRBV2
length: 15
J: TRBJ2-2
D: .
size: .

DNA: TGTGCCAGCAAGAGTTTAGTCCAGCCGCAGTATTTT
CDR3: CASKSLVQPQYF
V: TRBV7-9
length: 12
J: TRBJ2-3
D: .
size: .

DNA: TGTGCCATCAGTGGGACAGCGCAAGAGACCCAGTACTTC
CDR3: CAISGTAQETQYF
V: TRBV10-3
length: 13
J: TRBJ2-5
D: .
size: .

DNA: TGTGCCAGCAGCTCCCAGACAGGGAGTCCCTACGAGCAGTACTTC
CDR3: CASSSQTGSPYEQYF
V: TRBV27
length: 15
J: TRBJ2-7
D: TRBD1
size: .

DNA: TGTGCCAGCAGCTTACATACAGGGGGCGACGCAACTAATGAAAAACTGTTTTTT
CDR3: CASSLHTGGDATNEKLFF
V: TRBV7-3
length: 18
J: TRBJ1-4
D: TRBD1
size: .

DNA: TGTGCCAGCAGCCGAAGAGCAGGGGTGGACGAAAAACTGTTTTTT
CDR3: CASSRRAGVDEKLFF
V: TRBV7-9
length: 15
J: TRBJ1-4
D: .
size: .

DNA: TGTGCCAGCAGTTATCTTTACGGGAGGGACACCGGGGAGCTGTTTTTT
CDR3: CASSYLYGRDTGELFF
V: TRBV27
length: 16
J: TRBJ2-2
D: TRBD2
size: .

DNA: TGTGCCACCTCCGGGACAGGGCGCTACGAGCAGTACTTC
CDR3: CATSGTGRYEQYF
V: TRBV19
length: 13
J: TRBJ2-7
D: TRBD1
size: .

DNA: TGTGCCACCAGCAGAGTTGTTGGCTCCGAGCAGTACTTC
CDR3: CATSRVVGSEQYF
V: TRBV15
length: 13
J: TRBJ2-7
D: .
size: .

DNA: TGTGCCAGCAGGAGAAACACTGAAGCTTTCTTT
CDR3: CASRRNTEAFF
V: TRBV6-6
length: 11
J: TRBJ1-1
D: .
size: .

DNA: TGCGCCAGCAGCCTAGCGGGAGGGCCGGCAGATACGCAGTATTTT
CDR3: CASSLAGGPADTQYF
V: TRBV4-1
length: 15
J: TRBJ2-3
D: TRBD2
size: few

DNA: TGTGCCAGCCCACCGGGAATTATCACCATATATTTT
CDR3: CASPPGIITIYF
V: TRBV6-5
length: 12
J: TRBJ1-3
D: .
size: .

DNA: TGTGCCATCAGTTTGGGACAGGCGAACACTGAAGCTTTCTTT
CDR3: CAISLGQANTEAFF
V: TRBV10-3
length: 14
J: TRBJ1-1
D: TRBD1
size: .

DNA: TGCGCCAGCAGCCAAGATTCAGGGGACGGGATTTACAATGAGCAGTTCTTC
CDR3: CASSQDSGDGIYNEQFF
V: TRBV4-1
length: 17
J: TRBJ2-1
D: .
size: .

DNA: TGTGCCAGCAGCCCAACGACAGGGCTCGGGGAGACCCAGTACTTC
CDR3: CASSPTTGLGETQYF
V: TRBV5-6
length: 15
J: TRBJ2-5
D: TRBD1
size: once

DNA: TGTGCCAGCAGCTTGGCCCCAGCTAACTATGGCTACACCTTC
CDR3: CASSLAPANYGYTF
V: TRBV5-4
length: 14
J: TRBJ1-2
D: .
size: .

DNA: TGCGCCAGCAGCCACGACAGTCTCTATGGCTACACCTTC
CDR3: CASSHDSLYGYTF
V: TRBV4-1
length: 13
J: TRBJ1-2
D: .
size: .

DNA: TGTGCCAGCGGTTCCGGGGTAGATACGCAGTATTTT
CDR3: CASGSGVDTQYF
V: TRBV28
length: 12
J: TRBJ2-3
D: .
size: .

DNA: TGTGCCAGCAGTGAAGAAGGGTTTAACTATGGCTACACCTTC
CDR3: CASSEEGFNYGYTF
V: TRBV6-1
length: 14
J: TRBJ1-2
D: .
size: few

DNA: TGCGCCAGCAGCCCCCTCGAGGGGACAGCGGCCTACGAGCAGTACTTC
CDR3: CASSPLEGTAAYEQYF
V: TRBV4-1
length: 16
J: TRBJ2-7
D: TRBD1
size: .

DNA: TGTGCCAGCAGCGTAGCCCAGTACTCTGGTGAGCAGTTCTTC
CDR3: CASSVAQYSGEQFF
V: TRBV9
length: 14
J: TRBJ2-1
D: .
size: .

DNA: TGCAGCGTTGTTGACAGTTACGAGCAGTACTTC
CDR3: CSVVDSYEQYF
V: TRBV29-1
length: 11
J: TRBJ2-7
D: .
size: .

DNA: TGTGCCAGCAGCTACGGACAGGGCATGAACTATGGCTACACCTTC
CDR3: CASSYGQGMNYGYTF
V: TRBV7-9
length: 15
J: TRBJ1-2
D: TRBD1
size: .

DNA: TGCGCCAGCAGCCAATATACAGGCGCCCCCGGCTACACCTTC
CDR3: CASSQYTGAPGYTF
V: TRBV4-1
length: 14
J: TRBJ1-2
D: .
size: few

DNA: TGTGCCACCAGCGGCCCGGACTTTTCTGGCGAGCAGTACTTC
CDR3: CATSGPDFSGEQYF
V: TRBV15
length: 14
J: TRBJ2-7
D: .
size: .

DNA: TGTGCCAGCAGCTTGGGGGCTGAAACGGGGGCATTATCCTACGAGCAGTACTTC
CDR3: CASSLGAETGALSYEQYF
V: TRBV5-8
length: 18
J: TRBJ2-7
D: .
size: .

DNA: TGTGCCAGCTCACCGGATTACTACGAGCAGTACTTC
CDR3: CASSPDYYEQYF
V: TRBV18
length: 12
J: TRBJ2-7
D: .
size: medium-sized

DNA: TGTGCCTGGAGTGCACTAGGAACGGATACGCAGTATTTT
CDR3: CAWSALGTDTQYF
V: TRBV30
length: 13
J: TRBJ2-3
D: .
size: .

DNA: TGTGCCAGCAGTTTGGGAACGGCCTCCGGCGACGAGCAGTACTTC
CDR3: CASSLGTASGDEQYF
V: TRBV28
length: 15
J: TRBJ2-7
D: .
size: .

DNA: TGTGCCAGCAGTGACTCGGCAGGGTACACCGGGGAGCTGTTTTTT
CDR3: CASSDSAGYTGELFF
V: TRBV6-4
length: 15
J: TRBJ2-2
D: .
size: medium-sized

DNA: TGCAGCGACACTGAAGCTTTCTTT
CDR3: CSDTEAFF
V: TRBV29-1
length: 8
J: TRBJ1-1
D: .
size: .

DNA: TGCGCCAGCAGCATAGGACAGGGGAGCACAGATACGCAGTATTTT
CDR3: CASSIGQGSTDTQYF
V: TRBV5-1
length: 15
J: TRBJ2-3
D: TRBD1
size: .

DNA: TGTGCCAGCAGCTTTGGTGGGGAACAGGGAGAACACAATGAGCAGTTCTTC
CDR3: CASSFGGEQGEHNEQFF
V: TRBV28
length: 17
J: TRBJ2-1
D: .
size: .

DNA: TGCGCCAGCATCGAGCAGTACTTC
CDR3: CASIEQYF
V: TRBV5-1
length: 8
J: TRBJ2-7
D: .
size: .

DNA: TGTGCCAGCAGTCGGTATGGAGTTGGAGAGACCCAGTACTTC
CDR3: CASSRYGVGETQYF
V: TRBV6-5
length: 14
J: TRBJ2-5
D: .
size: .

DNA: TGTGCCAGCAGTTTAAGGGTTGGCTTTTCCTACGAGCAGTACTTC
CDR3: CASSLRVGFSYEQYF
V: TRBV28
length: 15
J: TRBJ2-7
D: .
size: .

DNA: TGTGCCAGCAGTTTAGGGAATAGCAATCAGCCCCAGCATTTT
CDR3: CASSLGNSNQPQHF
V: TRBV27
length: 14
J: TRBJ1-5
D: .
size: once

DNA: TGTGCCAGCAGCTTCGGCGGGGGAGACACCTACGAGCAGTACTTC
CDR3: CASSFGGGDTYEQYF
V: TRBV7-3
length: 15
J: TRBJ2-7
D: TRBD2
size: .

DNA: TGTGCCAGCAGCCGGGACAGGGCGGGCCGGGGCGCTGAAGCTTTCTTT
CDR3: CASSRDRAGRGAEAFF
V: TRBV28
length: 16
J: TRBJ1-1
D: TRBD1
size: .

DNA: TGCAGCGCCGGGGACGGTAGCACAGATACGCAGTATTTT
CDR3: CSAGDGSTDTQYF
V: TRBV29-1
length: 13
J: TRBJ2-3
D: .
size: .